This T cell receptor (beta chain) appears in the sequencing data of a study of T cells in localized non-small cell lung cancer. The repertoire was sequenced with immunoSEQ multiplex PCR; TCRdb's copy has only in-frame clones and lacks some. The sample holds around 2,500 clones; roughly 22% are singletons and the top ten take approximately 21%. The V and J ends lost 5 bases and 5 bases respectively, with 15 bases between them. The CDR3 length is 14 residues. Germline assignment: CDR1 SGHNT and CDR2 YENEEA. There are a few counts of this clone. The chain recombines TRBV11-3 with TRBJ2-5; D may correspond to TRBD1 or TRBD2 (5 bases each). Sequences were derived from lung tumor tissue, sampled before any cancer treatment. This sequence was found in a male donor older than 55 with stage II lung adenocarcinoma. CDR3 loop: CASSPSLWGETQYF. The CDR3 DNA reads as TGTGCCAGCAGCCCTTCCCTATGGGGGGAGACCCAGTACTTC.